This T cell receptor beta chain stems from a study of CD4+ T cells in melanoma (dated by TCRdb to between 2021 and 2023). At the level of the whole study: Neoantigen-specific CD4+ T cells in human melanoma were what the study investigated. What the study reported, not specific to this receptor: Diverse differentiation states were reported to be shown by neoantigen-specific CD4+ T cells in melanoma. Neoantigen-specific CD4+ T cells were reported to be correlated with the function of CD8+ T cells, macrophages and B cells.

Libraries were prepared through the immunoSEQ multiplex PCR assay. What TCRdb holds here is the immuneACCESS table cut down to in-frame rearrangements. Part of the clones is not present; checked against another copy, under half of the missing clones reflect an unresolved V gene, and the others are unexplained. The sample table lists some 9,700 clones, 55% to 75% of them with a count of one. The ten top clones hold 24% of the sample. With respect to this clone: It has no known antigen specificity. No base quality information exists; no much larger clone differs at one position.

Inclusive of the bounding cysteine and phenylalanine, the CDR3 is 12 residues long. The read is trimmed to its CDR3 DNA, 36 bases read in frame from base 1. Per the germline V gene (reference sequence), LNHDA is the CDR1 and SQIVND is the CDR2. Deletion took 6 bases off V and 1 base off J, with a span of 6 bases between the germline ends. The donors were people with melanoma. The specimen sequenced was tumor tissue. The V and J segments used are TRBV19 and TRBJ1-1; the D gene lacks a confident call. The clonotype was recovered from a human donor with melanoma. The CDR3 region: CASRGRNTEAFF. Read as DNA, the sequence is TGTGCCAGTAGGGGCAGGAACACTGAAGCTTTCTTT.